These 22 T cell receptor beta chains share one sample of origin, sequenced in a study of control samples from healthy donors and cancer patients (dated by TCRdb to 2018 to 2020). Library preparation used the immunoSEQ multiplex PCR assay. Here the immuneACCESS table is served through TCRdb, limited to in-frame sequences with V and J called. Missing clones are a known gap in these copies; in checked studies unresolved V genes cover under half, and the rest lacks a known reason. The sample table contains about 130,000 clones; only one count was recorded for around 92% of them. The top ten clonotypes cover about 1.9% of the sample. Input material: blood. Receptors were obtained from a woman aged 45-59 years in good health.

The chain recombines TRBV10-3 with TRBJ2-5; 9 bases line up with TRBD2. V shed 4 bases, J shed 3 bases, and the junction held 12 bases outside the gene matches. From germline, CDR1 is ENHRY and CDR2 SYGVKD. The CDR3 totals 17 residues. CDR3 amino acids: CAISVRLAGIPEETQYF. The CDR3 nucleotides are TGTGCCATCAGTGTAAGGCTAGCGGGAATACCGGAAGAGACCCAGTACTTC.

The genes are TRBV11-2 and TRBJ2-7; D may be TRBD1 (6 bases). This CDR3 comprises 15 residues. Trimming shortened V by 1 base and J by 5 bases, and 15 bases separated the two germline ends. Germline V gene data show CDR1 as SGHAT and CDR2 as FQNNGV. The CDR3 DNA follows: TGTGCCAGCAGCTTAGTCATCCGGGACAAAGACGAGCAGTACTTC. Its protein is CASSLVIRDKDEQYF.

Regarding this clone: The same CDR3 arises from other DNA sequences in this sample as well. CDR3 nucleotides: TGTGCCAGCAGTTTGCAGGGGCGTGGCACTGAAGCTTTCTTT. Translating gives CASSLQGRGTEAFF. This chain links TRBV27 with TRBJ1-1; TRBD1 is a possible D gene (6 bases). Germline CDR1 is MNHEY and CDR2 is SMNVEV (reference sequence). There are 14 residues in the CDR3. The V end was cut by 3 bases, the J end by 4 bases, with 12 bases between.

J is TRBJ1-4 and V is TRBV7-2; D is perhaps TRBD1 (6 bases). The germline CDR1 and CDR2 sequences are SGHTA and FQGNSA. V was trimmed by 1 base and J by 8 bases, leaving 14 bases between them. This CDR3 spans 15 amino acids. CDR3 in amino acids: CASSLVYREGEKLFF. The CDR3 DNA follows: TGTGCCAGCAGCTTAGTCTACAGGGAGGGGGAAAAACTGTTTTTT. Combining the CDR3 with reference TRBV7-2 and TRBJ1-4 gives the whole variable domain GAGVSQSPSNKVTEKGKDVELRCDPISGHTALYWYRQSLGQGLEFLIYFQGNSAPDKSGLPSDRFSAERTGGSVSTLTIQRTQQEDSAVYLCASSLVYREGEKLFFGSGTQLSVL.

In its sample, this clone was seen once. The rearrangement joins TRBV7-8 to TRBJ2-7; 9 bases line up with TRBD1. Germline CDR1 is SGHVS and CDR2 is FQNEAQ. The CDR3 is 13 amino acids. Trimming at V came to 5 bases and at J to 5 bases, leaving 4 bases not matched to a gene. CDR3 residues: CASSRDRVDEQYF. The CDR3 DNA follows: TGTGCCAGCAGCCGGGACAGGGTGGACGAGCAGTACTTC. The full variable domain, in which reference TRBV7-8 and TRBJ2-7 provide the parts outside the CDR3, is GAGVSQSPRYKVAKRGQDVALRCDPISGHVSLFWYQQALGQGPEFLTYFQNEAQLDKSGLPSDRFFAERPEGSVSTLKIQRTQQEDSAVYLCASSRDRVDEQYFGPGTRLTVT.

This rearrangement joins TRBV5-1 to TRBJ2-1; 14 bases are shared with TRBD2. The germline CDR1 and CDR2 sequences are SGHRS and YFSETQ. The CDR3 runs to 17 residues. V shed 4 bases, J shed 7 bases, and the junction held 10 bases outside the gene matches. CDR3 residues: CASSLRLAGGPRNEQFF. DNA of the CDR3: TGCGCCAGCAGCCTAAGACTAGCGGGAGGGCCGAGGAATGAGCAGTTCTTC. The full variable domain, in which reference TRBV5-1 and TRBJ2-1 provide the parts outside the CDR3, is KAGVTQTPRYLIKTRGQQVTLSCSPISGHRSVSWYQQTPGQGLQFLFEYFSETQRNKGNFPGRFSGRQFSNSRSEMNVSTLELGDSALYLCASSLRLAGGPRNEQFFGPGTRLTVL.

The rearrangement joins TRBV19 to TRBJ1-1, with TRBD1 identical over 10 bases. The V and J ends lost 3 bases and 3 bases, in that order; junction bases with no gene match: 7. The CDR3 sequence is 16 residues long. Germline V CDR1 and CDR2: LNHDA, SQIVND (reference sequence). The CDR3 spells CASSIRQGAPDTEAFF. As DNA, the CDR3 is TGTGCCAGTAGTATCCGACAGGGGGCGCCGGACACTGAAGCTTTCTTT.

The chain combines TRBV5-4 with TRBJ2-2, with TRBD2 matching 9 bases. The germline V gene encodes CDR1 SGHNT and CDR2 YYREEE (reference sequence). V lost 4 bases and J lost 4; bases outside the gene matches: 8. The CDR3 sequence is 16 residues long. The CDR3 bases are TGTGCCAGCAGCCCAATAGCGGGGGATCCCACCGGGGAGCTGTTTTTT. It specifies CASSPIAGDPTGELFF.

This clone was counted once. This CDR3 reads CAWSKGRLYEQYF. The CDR3 nucleotides read TGTGCCTGGAGTAAGGGGCGGTTATACGAGCAGTACTTC. This chain links TRBV30 with TRBJ2-7; tentatively, D is TRBD1 (5 bases). V lost 2 bases to trimming and J lost 4 bases, with 12 bases between them. Per germline, CDR1 GTSNPN and CDR2 SVGIG (reference sequence). This CDR3 contains 13 residues. Full variable domain (outside the CDR3, taken from reference TRBV30 and TRBJ2-7): SQTIHQWPATLVQPVGSPLSLECTVEGTSNPNLYWYRQAAGRGLQLLFYSVGIGQISSEVPQNLSASRPQDRQFILSSKKLLLSDSGFYLCAWSKGRLYEQYFGPGTRLTVT.

The chain joins TRBV11-2 to TRBJ1-2; TRBD1 might be the D (6 bases). This CDR3 has 16 residues. Germline V CDR1 and CDR2: SGHAT, FQNNGV. V was clipped by 1 base and J by 2 bases, with 14 bases between them. CDR3 sequence reads: CASSLAGGQGNYGYTF. In nucleotides, the CDR3 is TGTGCCAGCAGCTTAGCAGGCGGGCAGGGGAACTATGGCTACACCTTC.

V gene TRBV7-9 combines with J gene TRBJ2-5; 13 nucleotides agree with TRBD2. The CDR3 is 14 residues long. Losses at the gene ends were 10 bases for V and 1 base for J; bases not matched to a gene: 3. Germline-derived CDR1 and CDR2 are SEHNR and FQNEAQ (reference sequence). Written as DNA, the CDR3 is TGTGCCACAGGGACTAGCGGGATCCAAGAGACCCAGTACTTC. Translated, it gives CATGTSGIQETQYF.

The genes are TRBV7-6 and TRBJ2-3; D is possibly TRBD2 (6 bases). This CDR3 region has 15 residues. Between the trimmed V and J ends, which lost 1 base and 4 bases, there was a span of 12 bases. In germline, CDR1 is SGHVS, CDR2 FNYEAQ. Here the CDR3 DNA reads TGTGCCAGCAGCTTAGTGGGGGGACCCCCAGATACGCAGTATTTT. Amino acids: CASSLVGGPPDTQYF.

V usage is TRBV2 and J usage is TRBJ2-7; no firm D call. Germline V gene lookup returns CDR1 SNHLY and CDR2 FYNNEI. The V end lost 4 bases, the J end lost 2 bases, and 15 bases lay between the germline ends. This CDR3 comprises 15 residues. This chain's CDR3 is CASSVVGTTTYEQYF. CDR3 nucleotide sequence: TGTGCCAGCAGTGTAGTCGGCACCACAACCTACGAGCAGTACTTC.

This chain connects TRBV6-6 to TRBJ2-1, with 7 positions matching TRBD2. Germline lookup yields CDR1 MNHNY and CDR2 SVGAGI (reference sequence). Trimming removed 5 bases from V and 8 bases from J; junction bases left unmatched: 15. This CDR3 contains 16 residues. This CDR3 reads CASSMSRLRESDEQFF. The CDR3, as DNA: TGTGCCAGCAGTATGTCTCGGTTGCGGGAGAGCGATGAGCAGTTCTTC.

This clone has a single count. This chain connects TRBV30 to TRBJ1-1, with D unclear. Germline-derived CDR1 and CDR2 are GTSNPN and SVGIG (reference sequence). This CDR3 contains 13 residues. Trimming took off 3 bases at V and 3 bases at J, with 11 bases between the two ends. The CDR3 bases are TGTGCCTGGAGCCCTCGGACGGACACTGAAGCTTTCTTT. Translation: CAWSPRTDTEAFF.

The chain recombines TRBV18 with TRBJ1-2, with D hard to call. The germline CDR1 and CDR2 sequences are KGHSH and LQKENI. The CDR3 runs to 15 residues. V was trimmed by 0 bases and J by 3 bases, leaving 11 bases between them. CDR3 DNA: TGTGCCAGCTCACCACCGGCGGCAGTCGACTATGGCTACACCTTC. Amino acids: CASSPPAAVDYGYTF.

CDR3 DNA sequence: TGTGCCAGCAGCCCTCCTAGCGGGAGGGTCGACACCGGGGAGCTGTTTTTT. As protein: CASSPPSGRVDTGELFF. This rearrangement joins TRBV9 to TRBJ2-2; 12 bases are shared with TRBD2. The germline V gene has CDR1 SGDLS and CDR2 YYNGEE. This CDR3 contains 17 residues. The trim removed 4 bases at V and 3 bases at J, leaving 7 bases unmatched.

The genes are TRBV9 and TRBJ1-3; 9 positions match TRBD1. With 3 bases clipped from V and 4 bases from J, the junction kept 5 bases outside the gene matches. CDR3 length: 15 amino acids. Germline lookup yields CDR1 SGDLS and CDR2 YYNGEE. The CDR3 DNA follows: TGTGCCAGCAGCGCACGACAGGGGGTCGGAAACACCATATATTTT. This translates into CASSARQGVGNTIYF.

This chain uses TRBV6-6 with TRBJ1-2, with D possibly being TRBD1 (5 bases). Germline CDR1 is MNHNY and CDR2 is SVGAGI (reference sequence). The V and J ends lost 8 bases and 2 bases respectively, with 12 bases between them. CDR3 length: 13 amino acids. The CDR3 sequence: CASGGPTNYGYTF. The CDR3 DNA sequence: TGTGCCAGCGGGGGACCGACCAACTATGGCTACACCTTC.

The CDR3 loop is CAWSGATGDAQFF. CDR3 nucleotides: TGTGCCTGGAGTGGAGCCACAGGAGATGCACAGTTCTTC. J is TRBJ2-1 and V is TRBV30; possibly TRBD1 for D (5 bases). V was trimmed by 1 base and J by 13 bases, leaving 17 bases between them. This CDR3 has 13 amino acids. CDR1 is GTSNPN and CDR2 is SVGIG in the germline V gene (reference sequence).

This rearrangement joins TRBV10-3 to TRBJ1-1; no firm D call. CDR3 length equals 11 residues. CDR1 and CDR2 (germline): ENHRY, SYGVKD. The germline V and J ends were trimmed by 2 bases and 3 bases, with 1 base remaining between them. The CDR3 spells CAISEDTEAFF. CDR3 nucleotide sequence: TGTGCCATCAGTGAGGACACTGAAGCTTTCTTT.

This clone was counted only a few times. This sequence joins TRBV6-5 and TRBJ1-5; unclear D gene. Germline CDR1 is MNHEY and CDR2 is SVGAGI. V lost 7 bases, J lost 4 bases, and 2 bases lay in between. The CDR3 has 10 residues. This CDR3 is CASKNQPQHF. Here the CDR3 DNA reads TGTGCCAGCAAAAATCAGCCCCAGCATTTT.